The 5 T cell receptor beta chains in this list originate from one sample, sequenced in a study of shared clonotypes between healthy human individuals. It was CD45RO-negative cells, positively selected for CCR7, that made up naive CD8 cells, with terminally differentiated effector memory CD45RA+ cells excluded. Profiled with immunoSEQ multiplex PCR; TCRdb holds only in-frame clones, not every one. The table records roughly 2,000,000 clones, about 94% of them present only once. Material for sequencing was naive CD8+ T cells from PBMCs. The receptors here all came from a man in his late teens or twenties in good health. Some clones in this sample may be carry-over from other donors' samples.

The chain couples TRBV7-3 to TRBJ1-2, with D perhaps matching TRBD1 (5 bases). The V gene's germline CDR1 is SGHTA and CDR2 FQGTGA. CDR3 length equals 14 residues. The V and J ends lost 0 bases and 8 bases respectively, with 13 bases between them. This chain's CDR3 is CASSLTAGYEGYTF. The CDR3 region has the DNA TGTGCCAGCAGCTTAACGGCAGGGTACGAGGGCTACACCTTC.

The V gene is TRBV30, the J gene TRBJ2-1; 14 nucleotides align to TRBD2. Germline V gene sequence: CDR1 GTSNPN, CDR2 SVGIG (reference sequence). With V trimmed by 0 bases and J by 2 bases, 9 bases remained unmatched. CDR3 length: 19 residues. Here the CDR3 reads CAWSVLGLAGENPYNEQFF. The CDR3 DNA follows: TGTGCCTGGAGTGTTCTGGGACTAGCGGGAGAGAACCCCTACAATGAGCAGTTCTTC.

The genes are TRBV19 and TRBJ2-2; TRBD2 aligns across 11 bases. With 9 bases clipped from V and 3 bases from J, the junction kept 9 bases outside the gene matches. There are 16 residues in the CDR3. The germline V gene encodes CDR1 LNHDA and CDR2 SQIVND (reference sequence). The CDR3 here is CASTNLAGGDTGELFF. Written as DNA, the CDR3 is TGTGCCAGCACCAATTTAGCGGGAGGGGACACCGGGGAGCTGTTTTTT. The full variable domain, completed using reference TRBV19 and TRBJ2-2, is DGGITQSPKYLFRKEGQNVTLSCEQNLNHDAMYWYRQDPGQGLRLIYYSQIVNDFQKGDIAEGYSVSREKKESFPLTVTSAQKNPTAFYLCASTNLAGGDTGELFFGEGSRLTVL.

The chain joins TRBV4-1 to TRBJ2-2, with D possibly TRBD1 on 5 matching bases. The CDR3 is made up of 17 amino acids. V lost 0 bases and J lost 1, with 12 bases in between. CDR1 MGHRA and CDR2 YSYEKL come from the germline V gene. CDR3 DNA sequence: TGCGCCAGCAGCCAAGAGAAAGGGGTCGGGAACACCGGGGAGCTGTTTTTT. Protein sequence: CASSQEKGVGNTGELFF.

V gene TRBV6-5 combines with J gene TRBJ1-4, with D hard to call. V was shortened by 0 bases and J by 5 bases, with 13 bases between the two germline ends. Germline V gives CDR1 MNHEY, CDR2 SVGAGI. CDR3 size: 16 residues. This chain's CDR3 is CASSYSREGENEKLFF. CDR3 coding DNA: TGTGCCAGCAGTTACTCTCGGGAGGGCGAGAATGAAAAACTGTTTTTT.